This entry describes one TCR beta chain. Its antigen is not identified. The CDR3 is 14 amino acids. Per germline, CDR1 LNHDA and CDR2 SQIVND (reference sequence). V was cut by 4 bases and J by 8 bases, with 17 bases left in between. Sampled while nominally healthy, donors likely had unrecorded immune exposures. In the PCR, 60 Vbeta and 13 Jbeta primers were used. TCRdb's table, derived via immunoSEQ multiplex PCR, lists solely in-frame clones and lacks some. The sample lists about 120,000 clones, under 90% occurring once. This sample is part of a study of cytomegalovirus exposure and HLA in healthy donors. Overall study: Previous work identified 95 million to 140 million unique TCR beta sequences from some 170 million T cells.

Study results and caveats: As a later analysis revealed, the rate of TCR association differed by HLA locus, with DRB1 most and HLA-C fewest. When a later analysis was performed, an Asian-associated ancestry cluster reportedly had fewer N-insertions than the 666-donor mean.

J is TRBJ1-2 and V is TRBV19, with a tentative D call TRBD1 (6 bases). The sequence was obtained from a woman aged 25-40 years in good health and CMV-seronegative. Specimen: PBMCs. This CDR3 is CASSSRRGAEGYTF. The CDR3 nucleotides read TGTGCCAGTAGTAGCCGGCGGGGGGCCGAAGGCTACACCTTC. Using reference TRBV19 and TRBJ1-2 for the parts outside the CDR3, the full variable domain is DGGITQSPKYLFRKEGQNVTLSCEQNLNHDAMYWYRQDPGQGLRLIYYSQIVNDFQKGDIAEGYSVSREKKESFPLTVTSAQKNPTAFYLCASSSRRGAEGYTFGSGTRLTVV.